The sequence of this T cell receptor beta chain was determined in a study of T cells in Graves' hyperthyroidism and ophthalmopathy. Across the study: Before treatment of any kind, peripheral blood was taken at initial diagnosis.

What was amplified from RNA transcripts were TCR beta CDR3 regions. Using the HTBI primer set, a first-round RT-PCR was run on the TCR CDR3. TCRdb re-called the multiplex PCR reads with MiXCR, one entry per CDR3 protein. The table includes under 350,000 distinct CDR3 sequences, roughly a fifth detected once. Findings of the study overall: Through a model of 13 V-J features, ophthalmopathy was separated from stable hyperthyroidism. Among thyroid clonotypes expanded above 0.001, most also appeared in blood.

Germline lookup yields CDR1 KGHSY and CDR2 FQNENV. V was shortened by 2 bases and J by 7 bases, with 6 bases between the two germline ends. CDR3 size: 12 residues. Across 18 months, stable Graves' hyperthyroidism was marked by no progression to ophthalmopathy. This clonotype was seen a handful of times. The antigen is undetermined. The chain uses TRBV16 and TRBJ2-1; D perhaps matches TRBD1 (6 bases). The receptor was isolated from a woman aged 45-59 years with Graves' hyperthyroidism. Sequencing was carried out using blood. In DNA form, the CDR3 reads TGTGCCAGCAGCCAACAGGGGAATGAGCAGTTCTTC. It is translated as CASSQQGNEQFF.